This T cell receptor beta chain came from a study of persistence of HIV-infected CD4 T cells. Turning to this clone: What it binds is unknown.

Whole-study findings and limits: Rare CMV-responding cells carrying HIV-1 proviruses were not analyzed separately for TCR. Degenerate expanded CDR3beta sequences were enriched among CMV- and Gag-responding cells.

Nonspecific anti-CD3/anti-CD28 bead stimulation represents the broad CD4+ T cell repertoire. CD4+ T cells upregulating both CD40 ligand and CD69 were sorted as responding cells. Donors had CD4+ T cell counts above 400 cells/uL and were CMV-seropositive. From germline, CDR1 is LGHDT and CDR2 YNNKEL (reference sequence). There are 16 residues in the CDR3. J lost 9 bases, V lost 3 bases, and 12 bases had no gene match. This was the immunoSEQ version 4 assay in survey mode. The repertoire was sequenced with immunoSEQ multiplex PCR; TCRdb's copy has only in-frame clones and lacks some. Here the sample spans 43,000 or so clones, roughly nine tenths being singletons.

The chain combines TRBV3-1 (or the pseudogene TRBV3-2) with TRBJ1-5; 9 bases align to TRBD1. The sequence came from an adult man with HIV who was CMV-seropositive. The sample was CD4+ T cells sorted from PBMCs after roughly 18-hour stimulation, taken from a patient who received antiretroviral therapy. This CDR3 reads CASSQRQGVGVWPQHF. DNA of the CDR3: TGTGCCAGCAGCCAGAGACAGGGGGTGGGAGTTTGGCCCCAGCATTTT.